This TCR beta chain is drawn from a study of shared clonotypes between healthy human individuals. Method: immunoSEQ multiplex PCR; TCRdb's copy keeps in-frame clones and lacks some. Of some 2,100,000 clones listed, roughly 91% are singletons. Only CD45RO-negative cells positively selected for CCR7 counted as naive CD8 cells, so terminally differentiated effector memory CD45RA+ cells were excluded. The clonotype was recovered from a man aged 18 to 29 in good health. Some clones in this sample may be carry-over from other donors' samples. The specimen was naive CD8+ T cells from PBMCs.

In DNA, the CDR3 is TGTGCCAGCAGTTTATACCCCTCTGGGGCCAACGTCCTGACTTTC. Its translation: CASSLYPSGANVLTF. The V and J genes are TRBV27 and TRBJ2-6, with D unresolved. Trimming cost V 1 base and J 0 bases, with 4 bases left between them. Germline assignment: CDR1 MNHEY and CDR2 SMNVEV (reference sequence). There are 15 residues in the CDR3.